A selection of T cell receptor beta chains follows, all from one sample in a study of T cell repertoires and Cas9 in healthy adults. The repertoire was sequenced with immunoSEQ multiplex PCR; TCRdb's copy has only in-frame clones and lacks some. The table shows tens of thousands of clones, with 85% to 95% occurring only once. Sequencing was done on a sample of CD4+ effector T cells (CD127+, CD25-, CD137-, CD154-) from PBMCs; culture status not recorded. These receptors came from a human donor in good health. The conserved cysteine and the conserved F or W are not part of the CDR3 here. Fields, in order: J gene, V gene, CDR3 protein.

j_gene: TRBJ1-2; v_gene: TRBV4-3; CDR3aa: ASSQEERSHYGYT
j_gene: TRBJ2-5; v_gene: TRBV5-1; CDR3aa: ASSLRGNQETQY
j_gene: TRBJ2-5; v_gene: TRBV5-1; CDR3aa: ASSIGQGDETQY
j_gene: TRBJ1-4; v_gene: TRBV4-2; CDR3aa: ASSPAGQRNEKLF
j_gene: TRBJ2-5; v_gene: TRBV19; CDR3aa: ASSIGSGQETQY
j_gene: TRBJ1-2; v_gene: TRBV11-2; CDR3aa: ASSLAGTGYT
j_gene: TRBJ1-2; v_gene: TRBV7-2; CDR3aa: ASSLETGNYGYT
j_gene: TRBJ1-3; v_gene: TRBV4-3; CDR3aa: ASSTGEEGNTIY
j_gene: TRBJ1-3; v_gene: TRBV25-1; CDR3aa: ASSESGVPGNTIY
j_gene: TRBJ1-1; v_gene: TRBV27; CDR3aa: ASSLSNLGLDTEAF
j_gene: TRBJ2-5; v_gene: TRBV7-2; CDR3aa: ASSLDTPGQPGRETQY
j_gene: TRBJ2-7; v_gene: TRBV6-6; CDR3aa: ASSSGSLGEQY
j_gene: TRBJ2-6; v_gene: TRBV30; CDR3aa: AWSVGGANVLT
j_gene: TRBJ2-2; v_gene: TRBV5-1; CDR3aa: ASGIAATGELF
j_gene: TRBJ2-7; v_gene: TRBV2; CDR3aa: ASIGGYEQY
j_gene: TRBJ1-2; v_gene: TRBV11-3; CDR3aa: ASSLGPGRTYGYT
j_gene: TRBJ2-2; v_gene: TRBV5-4; CDR3aa: ASTAGQPGTGELF
j_gene: TRBJ2-5; v_gene: TRBV5-6; CDR3aa: ASSLNLFGTQY
j_gene: TRBJ1-2; v_gene: TRBV11-3; CDR3aa: ASSYLRDAYGYT
j_gene: TRBJ1-2; v_gene: TRBV15; CDR3aa: ATSMGGNYGYT
j_gene: TRBJ2-3; v_gene: TRBV7-2; CDR3aa: ASSKGQGGRPRHTDTQY
j_gene: TRBJ1-1; v_gene: TRBV6-6; CDR3aa: ASSYSGFTEAF
j_gene: TRBJ1-2; v_gene: TRBV12-5; CDR3aa: ASGSTGGVDYGYT
j_gene: TRBJ1-6; v_gene: TRBV19; CDR3aa: ASRNGLDNSPLH
j_gene: TRBJ2-3; v_gene: TRBV11-2; CDR3aa: ASRGTRQHPGDTNTQY
j_gene: TRBJ1-3; v_gene: TRBV19; CDR3aa: ASRRTDVSSGNTIY
j_gene: TRBJ2-1; v_gene: TRBV7-3; CDR3aa: ASSSGANNEQF
j_gene: TRBJ2-6; v_gene: TRBV1; CDR3aa: TSSTRGLCTNRANVLT
j_gene: TRBJ1-2; v_gene: TRBV4-2; CDR3aa: ASSQDQFFTGAKYGYT
j_gene: TRBJ2-4; v_gene: TRBV4-3; CDR3aa: ASSSSGTGRNIQY
j_gene: TRBJ2-1; v_gene: TRBV6-6; CDR3aa: ASLLAGAYNEQF
j_gene: TRBJ2-2; v_gene: TRBV4-2; CDR3aa: ASSQGIAGDTGELF
j_gene: TRBJ1-6; v_gene: TRBV9; CDR3aa: ASSVEGLSLH
j_gene: TRBJ1-1; v_gene: TRBV7-3; CDR3aa: ASSLDRSTEAF
j_gene: TRBJ1-2; v_gene: TRBV28; CDR3aa: ASSQQGLGYGYT
j_gene: TRBJ2-1; v_gene: TRBV15; CDR3aa: ATSKGQGAGEQF
j_gene: TRBJ1-1; v_gene: TRBV10-3; CDR3aa: AIGRGDTEAF
j_gene: TRBJ1-3; v_gene: TRBV11-2; CDR3aa: ASSLEGSSGNTIY
j_gene: TRBJ1-6; v_gene: TRBV2; CDR3aa: ASSSGTSYNSPLH
j_gene: TRBJ2-3; v_gene: TRBV5-1; CDR3aa: ASSSGSRDTQY
j_gene: TRBJ1-3; v_gene: TRBV7-2; CDR3aa: ASSLWGQGISGNTIY
j_gene: TRBJ2-1; v_gene: TRBV7-3; CDR3aa: ASSIAGGSYNEQF
j_gene: TRBJ1-2; v_gene: TRBV6-5; CDR3aa: ASSYEAGGIYGYT
j_gene: TRBJ1-4; v_gene: TRBV25-1; CDR3aa: ASSSNGNEKLF
j_gene: TRBJ1-3; v_gene: TRBV10-3; CDR3aa: AISAGFPSGNTIY
j_gene: TRBJ1-2; v_gene: TRBV2; CDR3aa: ASSGTGNYGYT